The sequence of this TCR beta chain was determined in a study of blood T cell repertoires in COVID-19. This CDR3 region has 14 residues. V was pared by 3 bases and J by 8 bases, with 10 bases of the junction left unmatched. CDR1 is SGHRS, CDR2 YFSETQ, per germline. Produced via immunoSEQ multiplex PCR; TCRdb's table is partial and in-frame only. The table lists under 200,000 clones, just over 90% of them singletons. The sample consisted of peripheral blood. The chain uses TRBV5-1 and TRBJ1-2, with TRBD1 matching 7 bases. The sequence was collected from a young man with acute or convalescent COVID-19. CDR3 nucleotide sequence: TGCGCCAGCAGCTACAATGACAGGGTAGGAGGCTACACCTTC. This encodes CASSYNDRVGGYTF.